This is a list of T cell receptor beta chains from one sample in a study of T cells after yellow fever vaccination. TCRdb reprocessed the 5' RACE reads with MiXCR, giving one entry per CDR3 protein. The sample consists of 150,000 to 200,000 distinct CDR3 sequences, around 8.5% of them appearing once. The sequences come from CD8+ T cells sorted from PBMCs, collected 45 days after the yellow fever booster vaccination. The receptor set was obtained from a man between 18 and 35 years old who received the YFV17D yellow fever vaccine. The CDR3 runs from the conserved cysteine through the conserved F or W. Each record gives: J gene, V gene, CDR3 protein.

J: TRBJ2-1; V: TRBV7-9; CDR3: CASSLGERPIAEQFF
J: TRBJ1-1; V: TRBV12-3/TRBV12-4; CDR3: CASRGQGAKAFF
J: TRBJ2-3; V: TRBV7-3; CDR3: CASSLDGAVTDTQYF
J: TRBJ2-1; V: TRBV29-1; CDR3: CSVEDPESPRAYNEQFF
J: TRBJ2-7; V: TRBV7-9; CDR3: CASSLRALEQYF
J: TRBJ1-5; V: TRBV7-8; CDR3: CASSSRQGQGYIGPQHF
J: TRBJ1-2; V: TRBV5-5; CDR3: CASSAIPPRDHNYGYTF
J: TRBJ2-2; V: TRBV7-2; CDR3: CASSPGLCAGGPGELFF
J: TRBJ2-1; V: TRBV11-3; CDR3: CASSVTRVGIFEQFF
J: TRBJ2-1; V: TRBV29-1; CDR3: CSAEFRDNEQFF
J: TRBJ1-2; V: TRBV4-1; CDR3: CASSPTEGGQWSGYTF
J: TRBJ1-1; V: TRBV21-1; CDR3: CASSKGTRTGKNTEAFF
J: TRBJ2-1; V: TRBV7-9; CDR3: CASSYTDRDLNNEQFF
J: TRBJ2-1; V: TRBV3-1; CDR3: CASSPGGAAYNEQFF
J: TRBJ2-4; V: TRBV3-1; CDR3: CASSQDGTGVNIQYF
J: TRBJ1-5; V: TRBV7-2; CDR3: CASMTANQPQHF
J: TRBJ2-7; V: TRBV15; CDR3: CATSRDVRVSYEQYF
J: TRBJ1-5; V: TRBV5-6; CDR3: CASSFGQGPPQHF
J: TRBJ1-5; V: TRBV6-1; CDR3: CASSDYQGIDQPQHF
J: TRBJ2-3; V: TRBV5-5; CDR3: CASSLRGAQSSTDTQYF
J: TRBJ1-1; V: TRBV27; CDR3: CASSFGQGAVTEAFF
J: TRBJ2-6; V: TRBV20-1; CDR3: CSARPSGGLGANVLTF
J: TRBJ2-3; V: TRBV19; CDR3: CASRAGTNTQYF
J: TRBJ1-5; V: TRBV7-8; CDR3: CASSLVYSNQPQHF
J: TRBJ2-3; V: TRBV12-5; CDR3: CASGLDIPGDTQYF
J: TRBJ2-1; V: TRBV19; CDR3: CASSIYRRGSYNEQFF
J: TRBJ2-6; V: TRBV7-9; CDR3: CASQRVSGANVLTF
J: TRBJ2-5; V: TRBV29-1; CDR3: CSVEIAGGIETQYF
J: TRBJ1-2; V: TRBV7-9; CDR3: CASSPGDSFYGYTF
J: TRBJ2-5; V: TRBV7-2; CDR3: CASSLLVVEGETQYF
J: TRBJ1-5; V: TRBV18; CDR3: CASSPAEWSNQPQHF